Following are 22 T cell receptor beta chains from one sample sequenced in a study of blood T cell repertoires in COVID-19. Profiled with immunoSEQ multiplex PCR; TCRdb holds only in-frame clones, not every one. The sample carries under 100,000 clones, about nine tenths recorded once. Sample: peripheral blood. Receptors were obtained from a woman aged 70-85 years with acute or convalescent COVID-19.

The genes are TRBV3-1 (or the pseudogene TRBV3-2) and TRBJ1-4; tentative D call: TRBD1 (5 bases). In germline, CDR1 is LGHDT, CDR2 YNNKEL (reference sequence). This CDR3 has 13 residues. V was trimmed by 4 bases and J by 11 bases, leaving 14 bases between them. The chain's CDR3 is CASSREGASKLFF. In DNA, the CDR3 is TGTGCCAGCAGCCGCGAAGGGGCGTCGAAACTGTTTTTT.

The V call is TRBV7-9, the J call TRBJ2-1, with 8 bases identical to TRBD1. The CDR3 length is 14 residues. The germline gives CDR1 SEHNR, CDR2 FQNEAQ (reference sequence). V was clipped by 5 bases and J by 7 bases; unmatched bases: 7. The CDR3 DNA follows: TGTGCCAGCAGCGACCGGGACAGGCTAAATGAGCAGTTCTTC. The encoded protein is CASSDRDRLNEQFF.

The chain links TRBV4-2 to TRBJ2-1; maybe TRBD1 (7 bases). This CDR3 region has 15 residues. Trimming took off 1 base at V and 7 bases at J, with 14 bases between the two ends. Germline V CDR1 and CDR2: LGHNA, YNFKEQ. CDR3 region: CASSQVVQGGNEQFF. Here the CDR3 DNA reads TGTGCCAGCAGCCAAGTTGTTCAGGGGGGTAATGAGCAGTTCTTC.

V and J are TRBV5-1 and TRBJ1-3; D remains ambiguous. V lost 4 bases and J lost 0, with 11 bases in between. The V gene's germline CDR1 is SGHRS and CDR2 YFSETQ. The CDR3 is 15 residues long. This chain's CDR3 is CASSPYLSSGNTIYF. CDR3 nucleotides: TGCGCCAGCAGCCCTTATCTAAGCTCTGGAAACACCATATATTTT.

This clone was observed a single time. The chain uses TRBV6-5 and TRBJ1-2; 7 positions match TRBD1. Germline CDR1 is MNHEY and CDR2 is SVGAGI. The CDR3 length is 14 residues. With 0 bases clipped from V and 4 bases from J, the junction kept 2 bases outside the gene matches. In nucleotides, the CDR3 is TGTGCCAGCAGTTACTCAGCAGGGGGCTATGGCTACACCTTC. Translation: CASSYSAGGYGYTF.

This rearrangement joins TRBV19 to TRBJ1-6; TRBD1 matches at 9 bases. Unmatched junction bases numbered 3, after V lost 1 base and J lost 5 bases. Germline CDR1 is LNHDA and CDR2 is SQIVND (reference sequence). This CDR3 region has 16 residues. CDR3 region: CASSIGTGANNSPLHF. As DNA, the CDR3 is TGTGCCAGTAGTATAGGGACAGGGGCGAATAATTCACCCCTCCACTTT. The variable domain in full, completed from reference TRBV19 and TRBJ1-6, reads DGGITQSPKYLFRKEGQNVTLSCEQNLNHDAMYWYRQDPGQGLRLIYYSQIVNDFQKGDIAEGYSVSREKKESFPLTVTSAQKNPTAFYLCASSIGTGANNSPLHFGNGTRLTVT.

The chain carries TRBV7-2 and TRBJ2-5; 12 bases align to TRBD2. CDR1 and CDR2 (germline): SGHTA, FQGNSA. The CDR3 covers 16 residues. V dropped 5 bases and J dropped 7; count of bases not matched to a gene: 11. The CDR3 is CASSPNLAGGRGTQYF. DNA of the CDR3: TGTGCCAGCAGCCCTAATCTAGCGGGAGGGCGGGGGACCCAGTACTTC.

This CDR3 reads CASSSDYGGGYPGELFF. CDR3 sequence (DNA): TGTGCCAGCAGCTCGGACTATGGCGGGGGGTACCCCGGGGAGCTGTTTTTT. The chain has TRBV5-4 and TRBJ2-2; TRBD2 matches at 8 bases. Trimming took 3 bases from V and 6 from J; bases not matched to a gene: 13. Germline CDR1 reads SGHNT; CDR2 reads YYREEE (reference sequence). This CDR3 is 17 amino acids long.

The J gene is TRBJ1-5, the V gene TRBV7-2; TRBD1 matches at 11 bases. Germline V gene data show CDR1 as SGHTA and CDR2 as FQGNSA. This CDR3 contains 13 residues. Unmatched junction bases numbered 6, after V lost 10 bases and J lost 7 bases. CDR3 protein: CATGTGGGQPQHF. In DNA, the CDR3 is TGTGCCACCGGGACAGGGGGTGGACAGCCCCAGCATTTT.

V usage is TRBV6-1 and J usage is TRBJ1-6; D possibly corresponds to TRBD1 (5 bases). Trimming stripped 2 bases from V and 14 bases from J, with 10 bases between. This CDR3 comprises 12 residues. CDR1 is MNHNS, CDR2 SASEGT, per germline. CDR3 protein: CASSEQGEALHF. In nucleotides, the CDR3 is TGTGCCAGCAGTGAACAGGGTGAGGCCCTCCACTTT.

The chain is built from TRBV2 and TRBJ1-1; 9 nucleotides match TRBD1. Germline CDR1 is SNHLY and CDR2 is FYNNEI. J lost 0 bases, V lost 5 bases, and 4 bases had no gene match. CDR3 length equals 15 residues. CDR3 loop: CASSRTGAMNTEAFF. DNA of the CDR3: TGTGCCAGCAGTCGGACAGGGGCGATGAACACTGAAGCTTTCTTT.

The rearrangement joins TRBV13 to TRBJ2-4; D uncertain. Trimming removed 3 bases at V and 4 bases at J, with 7 bases between. This CDR3 has 13 amino acids. The V gene's germline CDR1 is PRHDT and CDR2 FYEKMQ (reference sequence). The CDR3 here is CASSFNRKNIQYF. The CDR3 DNA follows: TGTGCCAGCAGCTTCAACAGAAAAAACATTCAGTACTTC.

The genes are TRBV27 and TRBJ2-3; TRBD2 aligns across 8 bases. CDR1 and CDR2 (germline): MNHEY, SMNVEV (reference sequence). The V and J ends lost 6 bases and 7 bases, in that order; junction bases with no gene match: 12. The CDR3 length is 15 residues. The CDR3 sequence: CASRMMVAGSYTQYF. The CDR3 nucleotides are TGTGCCAGCAGAATGATGGTAGCGGGGTCATATACGCAGTATTTT.

CDR3: CASTSLTGGFYGYTF. Here the CDR3 DNA reads TGTGCCAGCACCTCTCTTACAGGGGGCTTCTATGGCTACACCTTC. The chain carries TRBV28 and TRBJ1-2, with 9 bases matching TRBD1. This CDR3 is built from 15 residues. CDR1 and CDR2 from the germline V gene are MDHEN and SYDVKM. J lost 4 bases, V lost 7 bases, and 10 bases had no gene match.

This rearrangement joins TRBV5-1 to TRBJ2-2; 7 bases fit TRBD1. The CDR3 contains 15 residues. V was pared by 2 bases and J by 5 bases, with 6 bases of the junction left unmatched. Per the germline V gene, CDR1 is SGHRS and CDR2 is YFSETQ. Here the CDR3 reads CASSFLGQQTGELFF. DNA of the CDR3: TGCGCCAGCAGCTTTTTGGGACAGCAGACCGGGGAGCTGTTTTTT.

The gene calls are TRBV28 and TRBJ1-6; D remains unclear. Trimming stripped 5 bases from V and 7 bases from J, with 21 bases between. The CDR3 consists of 17 residues. CDR1 is MDHEN, CDR2 SYDVKM, per germline. CDR3 in amino acids: CASSLSPLAPRNSPLHF. The CDR3, as DNA: TGTGCCAGCAGTCTATCCCCTCTAGCCCCAAGAAATTCACCCCTCCACTTT. Looking up the rest from reference TRBV28 and TRBJ1-6 gives the full variable domain: DVKVTQSSRYLVKRTGEKVFLECVQDMDHENMFWYRQDPGLGLRLIYFSYDVKMKEKGDIPEGYSVSREKKERFSLILESASTNQTSMYLCASSLSPLAPRNSPLHFGNGTRLTVT.

This chain joins TRBV28 and TRBJ1-6, with D unresolved. In germline, CDR1 is MDHEN, CDR2 SYDVKM. The V and J ends lost 5 bases and 7 bases respectively, with 15 bases between them. This CDR3 is 15 amino acids long. DNA of the CDR3: TGTGCCAGCAGTCCTCGCCTAGGAAGAAATTCACCCCTCCACTTT. The encoded protein is CASSPRLGRNSPLHF.

This rearrangement joins TRBV19 to TRBJ1-6; possible D gene TRBD1, 6 bases. Trimming removed 4 bases at V and 8 bases at J, with 15 bases between. Germline assignment: CDR1 LNHDA and CDR2 SQIVND (reference sequence). The length of the CDR3 is 15 residues. The CDR3 bases are TGTGCCAGTAGTAAGACAGGTAGGGGTGATTCACCCCTCCACTTT. Its protein product is CASSKTGRGDSPLHF.

The J gene is TRBJ1-1, the V gene TRBV13; no definite D call. The CDR3 consists of 10 residues. Germline V lookup: CDR1 PRHDT, CDR2 FYEKMQ (reference sequence). Deletions cut 4 bases from V and 8 bases from J, with 5 bases between. CDR3 sequence: CASSSVEAFF. In DNA form, the CDR3 reads TGTGCCAGCAGCTCAGTGGAAGCTTTCTTT.

This sequence joins TRBV19 and TRBJ2-2; weak D call: TRBD1 (6 bases). V lost 6 bases to trimming and J lost 3 bases, with 14 bases between them. CDR3 length: 15 residues. CDR1 and CDR2 (germline): LNHDA, SQIVND (reference sequence). CDR3 region: CASRGHRADTGELFF. The CDR3 nucleotides read TGTGCCAGTAGGGGTCACAGGGCTGACACCGGGGAGCTGTTTTTT.

The chain is built from TRBV12-3 or TRBV12-4 and TRBJ2-5; tentative D call: TRBD1 (5 bases). The V gene lost 5 bases and the J gene lost 2 bases, with 9 bases spanning the gap. The CDR3 runs to 13 residues. CDR3 sequence (DNA): TGTGCCAGCAGTCTGGACATTCAAGAGACCCAGTACTTC. Translated, it gives CASSLDIQETQYF.

The J gene is TRBJ1-5, the V gene TRBV6-1; D might be TRBD1 (5 bases). V lost 3 bases and J lost 1, with 16 bases in between. The CDR3 is made up of 17 amino acids. Germline lookup yields CDR1 MNHNS and CDR2 SASEGT. CDR3 sequence reads: CASSEALAGESNQPQHF. CDR3 nucleotides: TGTGCCAGCAGTGAGGCGCTGGCGGGGGAGAGCAATCAGCCCCAGCATTTT.